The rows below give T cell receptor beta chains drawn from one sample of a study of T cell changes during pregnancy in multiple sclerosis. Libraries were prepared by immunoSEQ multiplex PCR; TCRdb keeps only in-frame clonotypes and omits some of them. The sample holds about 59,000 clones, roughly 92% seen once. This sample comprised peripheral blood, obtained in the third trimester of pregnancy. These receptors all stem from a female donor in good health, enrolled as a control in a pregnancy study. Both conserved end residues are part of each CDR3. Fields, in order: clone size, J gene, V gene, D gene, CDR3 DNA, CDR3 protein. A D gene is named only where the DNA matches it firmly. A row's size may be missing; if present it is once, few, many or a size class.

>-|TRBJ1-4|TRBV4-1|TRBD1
TGCGCCAGCAGCCCCGGGACAGGGTTGAAACTGTTTTTT
CASSPGTGLKLFF
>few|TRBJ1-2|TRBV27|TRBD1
TGTGCCAGCAGTTCCGGGGACAGGGTCTTGATCGGCTATGGCTACACCTTC
CASSSGDRVLIGYGYTF
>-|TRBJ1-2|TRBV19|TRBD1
TGTGCCAGTAGTAGACGGGACAGGGGCCATGGCTACACCTTC
CASSRRDRGHGYTF
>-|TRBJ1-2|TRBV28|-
TGTGCCAGCATAGCGGGGGCCAACTATGGCTACACCTTC
CASIAGANYGYTF
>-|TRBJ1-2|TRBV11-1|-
TGTGCCAGCAGCTTACGATCTGGTACGGGAGGGTATGGCTACACCTTC
CASSLRSGTGGYGYTF
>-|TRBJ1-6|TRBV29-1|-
TGCAGCGTTCGTCCCTCAGGGGTTAATTCACCCCTCCACTTT
CSVRPSGVNSPLHF
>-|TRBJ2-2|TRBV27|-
TGTGCCAGCAGTTTATCAGGAGGGAACACCGGGGAGCTGTTTTTT
CASSLSGGNTGELFF
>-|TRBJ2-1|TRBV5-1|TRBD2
TGCGCCAGCAGCTCGCAGACTAGCGGGGTCCTGGATGAGCAGTTCTTC
CASSSQTSGVLDEQFF
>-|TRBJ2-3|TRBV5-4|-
TGTGCCAGCAGCTCCCAGGGGGGAGCGGCCACAGATACGCAGTATTTT
CASSSQGGAATDTQYF
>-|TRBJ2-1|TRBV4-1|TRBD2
TGCGCCAGCAGCCAGGGGGGGCCGTGGACTAGCTCTAGCTCCTACAATGAGCAGTTCTTC
CASSQGGPWTSSSSYNEQFF
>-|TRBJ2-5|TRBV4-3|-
TGCGCCAGCAGCCAAGAAGGGGGGAGGGAAGAGACCCAGTACTTC
CASSQEGGREETQYF
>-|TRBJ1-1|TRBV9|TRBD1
TGTGCCAGCAGCGGGGGGACAGGGCTTAACACTGAAGCTTTCTTT
CASSGGTGLNTEAFF
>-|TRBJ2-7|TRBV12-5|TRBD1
TGTGCTAGTGGTTTGGGCATACAGGGGAACGAGCAGTACTTC
CASGLGIQGNEQYF
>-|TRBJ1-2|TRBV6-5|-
TGTGCCAGCAGTTACTCGAACACGGGCTATGGCTACACCTTC
CASSYSNTGYGYTF